This T cell receptor beta chain was recorded in a study of read filtering for tumor transcriptome and immune sequencing. For the study at large: The cohort had over 16 men and around 15 women aged about 45 to 80, mean around 66 years. DNase treatment preceded whole-transcriptome library preparation.

There are 13 residues in the CDR3. J gave up 8 bases and V 5 bases, and 4 bases lay outside the gene matches. The V gene's germline CDR1 is SGHTA and CDR2 FQGTGA. From 300 to 450 ng of RNA, a library with molecular barcoded alpha/delta and beta/gamma adaptors was made. A single record per CDR3 protein comes from TCRdb applying MiXCR to the reads. Among around 490 distinct CDR3 sequences listed, roughly 78% were seen once. On this clonotype: What it recognizes is unknown.

Whole-study results and caveats: Dropping single-read clonotypes raised IR-seq and RNA-seq shared-clonotype correlation. This fraction held mixed bone marrow immune cells after CD138-negative sorting.

The sample comprised a population of CD138-negative cells sorted from bone marrow. The J gene is TRBJ2-1, the V gene TRBV7-3; TRBD1 matches at 9 bases. This TCR derives from a donor at least 40 years old with multiple myeloma. This table probably holds off-target reads from a library built for another chain. CDR3 amino acids: CASSPGQGYEQFF. The CDR3 DNA sequence: TGTGCCAGCAGCCCGGGACAGGGCTATGAGCAGTTCTTC.